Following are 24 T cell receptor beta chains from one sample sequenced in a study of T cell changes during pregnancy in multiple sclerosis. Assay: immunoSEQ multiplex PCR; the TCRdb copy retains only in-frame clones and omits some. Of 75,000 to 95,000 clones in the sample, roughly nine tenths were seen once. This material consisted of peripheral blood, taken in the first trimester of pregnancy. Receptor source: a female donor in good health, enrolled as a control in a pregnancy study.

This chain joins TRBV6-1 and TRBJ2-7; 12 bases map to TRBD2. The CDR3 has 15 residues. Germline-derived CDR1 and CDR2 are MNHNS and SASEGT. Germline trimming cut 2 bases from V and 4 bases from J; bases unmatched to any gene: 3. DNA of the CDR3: TGTGCCAGCAGTGAACTGGGGACTAGCGGGTACGAGCAGTACTTC. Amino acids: CASSELGTSGYEQYF.

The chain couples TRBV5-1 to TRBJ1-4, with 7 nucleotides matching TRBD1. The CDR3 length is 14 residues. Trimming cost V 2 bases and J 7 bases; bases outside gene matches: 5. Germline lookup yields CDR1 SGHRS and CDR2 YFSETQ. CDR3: CASSFRGMGEKLFF. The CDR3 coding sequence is TGCGCCAGCAGCTTCAGGGGGATGGGTGAAAAACTGTTTTTT.

The CDR3 DNA reads TGTGCCAGCAGCCAAGATCCCCCTAGCGGGGGGTCCTACACAGATACGCAGTATTTT. This codes for CASSQDPPSGGSYTDTQYF. The gene calls are TRBV4-2 and TRBJ2-3; 11 nucleotides agree with TRBD2. Germline V gene lookup returns CDR1 LGHNA and CDR2 YNFKEQ. The CDR3 runs to 19 residues. Trimming removed 0 bases from V and 2 bases from J; junction bases left unmatched: 10.

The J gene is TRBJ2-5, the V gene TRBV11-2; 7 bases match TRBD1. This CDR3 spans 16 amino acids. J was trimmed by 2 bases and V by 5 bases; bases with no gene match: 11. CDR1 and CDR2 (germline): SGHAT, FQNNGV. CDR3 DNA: TGTGCCAGCAGCCCAACTGACAGGGCCCCACAAGAGACCCAGTACTTC. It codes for CASSPTDRAPQETQYF.

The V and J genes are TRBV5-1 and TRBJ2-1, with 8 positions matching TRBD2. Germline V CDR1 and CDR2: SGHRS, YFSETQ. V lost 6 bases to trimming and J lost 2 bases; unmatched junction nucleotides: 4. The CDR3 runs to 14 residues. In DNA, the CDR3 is TGCGCCAGCAACCCGGGGGGGACCTACAATGAGCAGTTCTTC. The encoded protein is CASNPGGTYNEQFF.

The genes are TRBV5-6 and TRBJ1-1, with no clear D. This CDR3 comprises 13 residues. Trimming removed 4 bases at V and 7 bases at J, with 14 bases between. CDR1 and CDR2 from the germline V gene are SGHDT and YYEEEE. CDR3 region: CASSPDSNFEAFF. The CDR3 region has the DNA TGTGCCAGCAGCCCAGACTCGAATTTTGAAGCTTTCTTT.

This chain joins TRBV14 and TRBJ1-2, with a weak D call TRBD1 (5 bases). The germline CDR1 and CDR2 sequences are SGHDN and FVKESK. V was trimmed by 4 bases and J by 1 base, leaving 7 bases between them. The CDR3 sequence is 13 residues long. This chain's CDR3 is CASSPGLNYGYTF. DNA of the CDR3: TGTGCCAGCAGCCCGGGACTTAACTATGGCTACACCTTC.

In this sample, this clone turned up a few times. The CDR3: CASRRDRASMNTEAFF. The CDR3 coding sequence is TGTGCCAGTAGGCGGGACAGGGCCTCTATGAACACTGAAGCTTTCTTT. V gene TRBV25-1 combines with J gene TRBJ1-1; TRBD1 matches 9 bases. The germline gives CDR1 MGHDK, CDR2 SYGVNS. Losses at the gene ends were 9 bases for V and 0 bases for J; bases not matched to a gene: 11. This CDR3 is built from 16 residues.

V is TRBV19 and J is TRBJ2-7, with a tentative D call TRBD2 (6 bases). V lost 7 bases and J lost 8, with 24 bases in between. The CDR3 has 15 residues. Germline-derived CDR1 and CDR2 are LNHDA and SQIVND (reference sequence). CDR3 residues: CASNSFGEVPPKQYF. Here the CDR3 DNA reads TGTGCCAGTAATTCCTTCGGGGAGGTTCCTCCCAAGCAGTACTTC.

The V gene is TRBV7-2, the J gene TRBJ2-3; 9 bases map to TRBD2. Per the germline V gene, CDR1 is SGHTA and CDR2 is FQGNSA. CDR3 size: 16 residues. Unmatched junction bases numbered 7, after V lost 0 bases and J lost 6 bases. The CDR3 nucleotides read TGTGCCAGCAGCTTAGCGGTTAGCGGGAGAACCGATACGCAGTATTTT. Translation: CASSLAVSGRTDTQYF.

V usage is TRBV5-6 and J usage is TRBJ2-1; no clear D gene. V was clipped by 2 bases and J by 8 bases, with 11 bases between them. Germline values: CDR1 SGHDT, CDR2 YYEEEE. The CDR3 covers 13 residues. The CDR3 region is CASSLAGWDEQFF. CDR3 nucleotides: TGTGCCAGCAGCTTAGCAGGCTGGGATGAGCAGTTCTTC.

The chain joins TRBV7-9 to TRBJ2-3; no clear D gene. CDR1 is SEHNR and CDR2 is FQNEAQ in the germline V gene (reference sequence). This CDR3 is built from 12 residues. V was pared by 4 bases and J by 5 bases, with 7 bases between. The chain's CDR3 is CASSSGEDTQYF. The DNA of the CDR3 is TGTGCCAGCAGCTCCGGTGAAGATACGCAGTATTTT. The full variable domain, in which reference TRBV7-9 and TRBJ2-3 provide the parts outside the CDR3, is DTGVSQNPRHKITKRGQNVTFRCDPISEHNRLYWYRQTLGQGPEFLTYFQNEAQLEKSRLLSDRFSAERPKGSFSTLEIQRTEQGDSAMYLCASSSGEDTQYFGPGTRLTVL.

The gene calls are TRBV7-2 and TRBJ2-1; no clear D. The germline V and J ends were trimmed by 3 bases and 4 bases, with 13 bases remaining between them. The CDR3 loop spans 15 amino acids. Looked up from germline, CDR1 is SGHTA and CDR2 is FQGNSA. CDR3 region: CASSFVEFSYNEQFF. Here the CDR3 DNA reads TGTGCCAGCAGCTTTGTTGAGTTCTCTTACAATGAGCAGTTCTTC. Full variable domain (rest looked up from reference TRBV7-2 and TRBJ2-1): GAGVSQSPSNKVTEKGKDVELRCDPISGHTALYWYRQSLGQGLEFLIYFQGNSAPDKSGLPSDRFSAERTGGSVSTLTIQRTQQEDSAVYLCASSFVEFSYNEQFFGPGTRLTVL.

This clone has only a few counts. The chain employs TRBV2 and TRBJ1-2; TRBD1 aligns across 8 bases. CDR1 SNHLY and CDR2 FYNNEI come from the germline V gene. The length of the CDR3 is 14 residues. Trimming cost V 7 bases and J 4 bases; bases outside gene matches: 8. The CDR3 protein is CASMGQVAPYGYTF. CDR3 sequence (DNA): TGTGCCAGCATGGGACAGGTGGCTCCCTATGGCTACACCTTC.

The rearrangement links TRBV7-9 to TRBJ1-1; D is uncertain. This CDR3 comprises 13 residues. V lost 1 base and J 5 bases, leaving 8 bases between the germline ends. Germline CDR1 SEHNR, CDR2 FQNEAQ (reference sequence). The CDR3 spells CASSLDSRTEAFF. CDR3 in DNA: TGTGCCAGCAGCTTAGATTCCAGAACTGAAGCTTTCTTT.

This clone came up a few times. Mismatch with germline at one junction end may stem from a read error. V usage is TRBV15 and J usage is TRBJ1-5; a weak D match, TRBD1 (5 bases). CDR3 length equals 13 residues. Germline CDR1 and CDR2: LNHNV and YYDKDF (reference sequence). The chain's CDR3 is CASSLDNNQPQHF. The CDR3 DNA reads TGTGCCAGCAGCTTGGACAACAATCAGCCCCAGCATTTT.

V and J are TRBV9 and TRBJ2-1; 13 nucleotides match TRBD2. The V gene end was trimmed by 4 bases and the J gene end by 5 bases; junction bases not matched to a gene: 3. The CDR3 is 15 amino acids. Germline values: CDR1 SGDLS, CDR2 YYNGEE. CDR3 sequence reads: CASSTGLAGNNEQFF. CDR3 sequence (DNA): TGTGCCAGCAGCACGGGACTAGCGGGAAACAATGAGCAGTTCTTC. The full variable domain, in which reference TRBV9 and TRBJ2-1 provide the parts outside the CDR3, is DSGVTQTPKHLITATGQRVTLRCSPRSGDLSVYWYQQSLDQGLQFLIQYYNGEERAKGNILERFSAQQFPDLHSELNLSSLELGDSALYFCASSTGLAGNNEQFFGPGTRLTVL.

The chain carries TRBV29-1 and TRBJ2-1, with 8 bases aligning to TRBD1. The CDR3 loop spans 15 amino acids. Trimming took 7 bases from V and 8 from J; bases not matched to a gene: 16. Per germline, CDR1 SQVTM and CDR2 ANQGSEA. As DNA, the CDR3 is TGCAGCGCCGAACGGTCCAGGGGGCGCAGGGATGAGCAGTTCTTC. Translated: CSAERSRGRRDEQFF.

CDR3 DNA sequence: TGTGCCAGCAGCTTAGAGCGGGGGTATGAGCAGTTCTTC. Translating it yields CASSLERGYEQFF. The chain employs TRBV11-3 and TRBJ2-1, with 7 nucleotides matching TRBD2. Trimming removed 0 bases from V and 8 bases from J; junction bases left unmatched: 1. Germline V gene lookup returns CDR1 SGHNT and CDR2 YENEEA. The CDR3 covers 13 residues.

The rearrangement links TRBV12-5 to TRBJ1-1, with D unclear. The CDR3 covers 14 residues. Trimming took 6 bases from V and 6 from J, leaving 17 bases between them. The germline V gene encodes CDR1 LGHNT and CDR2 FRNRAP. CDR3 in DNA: TGTGCTAGTGGCCCCCGAGGTATCTGGCCTGAAGCTTTCTTT. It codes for CASGPRGIWPEAFF.

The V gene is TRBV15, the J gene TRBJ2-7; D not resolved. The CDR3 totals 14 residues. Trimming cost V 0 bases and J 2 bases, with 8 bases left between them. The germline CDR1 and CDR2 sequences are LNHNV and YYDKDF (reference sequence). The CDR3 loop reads CATSRDDWAYEQYF. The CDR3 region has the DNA TGTGCCACCAGCAGAGACGACTGGGCCTACGAGCAGTACTTC.

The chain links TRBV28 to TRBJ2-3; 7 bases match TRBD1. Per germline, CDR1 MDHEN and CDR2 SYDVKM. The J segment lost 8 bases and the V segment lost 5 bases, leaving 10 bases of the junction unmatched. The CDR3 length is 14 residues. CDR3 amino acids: CASSQGGHLGTQYF. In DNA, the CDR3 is TGTGCCAGCAGTCAAGGGGGCCATTTGGGTACGCAGTATTTT.

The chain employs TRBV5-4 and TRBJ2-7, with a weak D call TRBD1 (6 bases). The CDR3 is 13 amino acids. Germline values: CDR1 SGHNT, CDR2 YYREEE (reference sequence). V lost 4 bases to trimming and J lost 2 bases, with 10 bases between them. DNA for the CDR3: TGTGCCAGCAGCGGCAGGGGTCCCTACGAGCAGTACTTC. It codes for CASSGRGPYEQYF.

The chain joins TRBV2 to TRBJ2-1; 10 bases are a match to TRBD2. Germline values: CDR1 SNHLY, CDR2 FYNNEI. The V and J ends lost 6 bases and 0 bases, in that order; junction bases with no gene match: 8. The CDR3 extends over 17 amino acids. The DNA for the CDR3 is TGTGCCAGCAGGCGGCTAGCGGGGGCTCTCTCCTACAATGAGCAGTTCTTC. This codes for CASRRLAGALSYNEQFF.